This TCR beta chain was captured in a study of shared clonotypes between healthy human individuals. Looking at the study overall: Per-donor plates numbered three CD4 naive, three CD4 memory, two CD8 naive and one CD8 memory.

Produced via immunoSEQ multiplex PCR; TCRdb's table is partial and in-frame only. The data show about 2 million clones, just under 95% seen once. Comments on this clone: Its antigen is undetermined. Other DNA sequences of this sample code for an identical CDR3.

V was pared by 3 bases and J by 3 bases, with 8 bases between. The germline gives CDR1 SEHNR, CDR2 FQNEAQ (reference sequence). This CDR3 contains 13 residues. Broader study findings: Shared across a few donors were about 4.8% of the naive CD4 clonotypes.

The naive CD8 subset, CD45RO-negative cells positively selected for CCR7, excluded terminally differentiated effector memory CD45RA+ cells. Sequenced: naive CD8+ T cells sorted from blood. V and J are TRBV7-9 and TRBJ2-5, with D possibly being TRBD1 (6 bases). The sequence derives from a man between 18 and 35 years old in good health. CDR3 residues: CASSLPGEETQYF. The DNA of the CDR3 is TGTGCCAGCAGCTTGCCAGGGGAAGAGACCCAGTACTTC.